These 27 T cell receptor beta chains originate from one sample sequenced in a study of identical twins. MiXCR, run by TCRdb on the 5' RACE reads, gives a single entry per CDR3 protein. The repertoire has hundreds of thousands of distinct CDR3 sequences, less than 10% of them found once; the top ten carry approximately 0.96%. These data were also filed under a second study, of yellow fever vaccine responses in identical twins.

The sample was PBMCs. The receptors originated from a woman aged 18-29 years in good health.

This clonotype was counted between two and nine times. The chain is built from TRBV29-1 and TRBJ2-7; D is undetermined. Germline V CDR1 and CDR2: SQVTM, ANQGSEA. Trimming left V 1 base short and J 0 bases short, with 13 bases between. The CDR3 consists of 15 residues. CDR3 coding DNA: TGCAGCGTTGAAGGTGGCGAGCTTAGCTCCTACGAGCAGTACTTC. Its translation is CSVEGGELSSYEQYF.

This clonotype was recorded many times. The chain employs TRBV6-1 and TRBJ2-1; 8 bases fit TRBD1. V shed 5 bases and J 2 bases; nucleotides not matched to a gene: 2. Germline loops: CDR1 MNHNS, CDR2 SASEGT. The CDR3 runs 14 residues. In nucleotides, the CDR3 is TGTGCCAGCAGTCGACAGGGGCCCTACAATGAGCAGTTCTTC. It specifies CASSRQGPYNEQFF.

V is TRBV30 and J is TRBJ2-1, with D possibly TRBD2 on 6 matching bases. Germline V CDR1 and CDR2: GTSNPN, SVGIG (reference sequence). The CDR3 is made up of 12 amino acids. V lost 0 bases, J lost 15 bases, and 15 bases lay in between. The CDR3 region has the DNA TGTGCCTGGAGTGTATCCCACGGGGAGGTGTTCTTC. Its protein is CAWSVSHGEVFF.

This clonotype was seen many times. This sequence joins TRBV7-2 and TRBJ2-1; no definite D call. The CDR3 consists of 13 residues. Looked up from germline, CDR1 is SGHTA and CDR2 is FQGNSA. V was clipped by 3 bases and J by 6 bases, with 9 bases between them. CDR3 sequence: CASSLSGTNEQFF. The DNA for the CDR3 is TGTGCCAGCAGCTTGAGTGGTACCAATGAGCAGTTCTTC.

This clonotype was seen at least ten times. This rearrangement joins TRBV7-3 to TRBJ2-1; 12 bases align to TRBD2. Germline CDR1 is SGHTA and CDR2 is FQGTGA. This CDR3 is built from 18 residues. V lost 4 bases, J lost 2 bases, and 9 bases stayed unmatched. The CDR3 DNA reads TGTGCCAGCAGCTCACATTCTAGCGGGGGGGCCCCCTACAATGAGCAGTTCTTC. Translating gives CASSSHSSGGAPYNEQFF.

This clonotype showed up just a few times. This chain connects TRBV7-9 to TRBJ2-3; TRBD2 is a possible D gene (6 bases). The CDR3 loop spans 16 amino acids. Per the germline V gene, CDR1 is SEHNR and CDR2 is FQNEAQ (reference sequence). V was trimmed by 8 bases and J by 0 bases, leaving 18 bases between them. In DNA form, the CDR3 reads TGTGCCAGCGGTCGACAACGGACTACTAGCACAGATACGCAGTATTTT. This encodes CASGRQRTTSTDTQYF.

The chain couples TRBV20-1 to TRBJ2-3; D is ambiguous. V was pared by 1 base and J by 5 bases, with 7 bases between. This CDR3 is built from 12 residues. Germline-derived CDR1 and CDR2 are DFQATT and SNEGSKA (reference sequence). CDR3 nucleotides: TGCAGTGCTAGAGGTACAGAAGATACGCAGTATTTT. It encodes CSARGTEDTQYF.

This clonotype was seen ten or more times. This sequence joins TRBV7-2 and TRBJ2-3, with a possible D match to TRBD2 (6 bases). The CDR3 spans 16 residues. V lost 1 base, J lost 0 bases, and 11 bases lay in between. Germline assignment: CDR1 SGHTA and CDR2 FQGNSA. The DNA of the CDR3 is TGTGCCAGCAGCTTAGTCGGGGGATCGAGCACAGATACGCAGTATTTT. Translation gives CASSLVGGSSTDTQYF.

The chain employs TRBV7-9 and TRBJ2-1; possibly TRBD1 for D (6 bases). In germline, CDR1 is SEHNR, CDR2 FQNEAQ (reference sequence). This CDR3 is 14 amino acids long. V shed 6 bases and J shed 6 bases, with 15 bases lying between them. CDR3 in DNA: TGTGCCAGCAGGTCGGTGGGGGCCCGCAATGAGCAGTTCTTC. This gives the protein CASRSVGARNEQFF.

The V and J genes are TRBV11-2 and TRBJ2-1; the match to TRBD2 covers 13 bases. V shed 6 bases, J shed 4 bases, and the junction held 15 bases outside the gene matches. The CDR3 covers 19 residues. CDR1 SGHAT and CDR2 FQNNGV come from the germline V gene. The CDR3 DNA is TGTGCCAGCAGGGCTATTGGAACTAGCGGGAGGGGGAGTTACAATGAGCAGTTCTTC. Its translation is CASRAIGTSGRGSYNEQFF.

The chain recombines TRBV6-6 with TRBJ1-1, with a weak D call TRBD1 (5 bases). This CDR3 is built from 13 residues. The V end was cut by 10 bases, the J end by 1 base, with 13 bases between. Germline V gene data show CDR1 as MNHNY and CDR2 as SVGAGI (reference sequence). The CDR3 protein is CATAWGGNTEAFF. In DNA, the CDR3 is TGTGCCACCGCGTGGGGGGGGAACACTGAAGCTTTCTTT.

This clonotype has ten or more counts. The V gene is TRBV29-1, the J gene TRBJ2-2; D possibly corresponds to TRBD2 (5 bases). V dropped 5 bases and J dropped 6 bases, with 13 bases sitting between them. This CDR3 region has 13 residues. Germline CDR1 SQVTM, CDR2 ANQGSEA. For the CDR3, the DNA is TGCAGCGTTCACCGGGGAGAAGCCGGGGAGCTGTTTTTT. Protein product: CSVHRGEAGELFF.

The gene calls are TRBV28 and TRBJ1-2; the match to TRBD1 covers 10 bases. The V segment lost 6 bases and the J segment 5 bases; nucleotides outside the gene matches: 6. Germline CDR1 MDHEN, CDR2 SYDVKM. The CDR3 has 14 amino acids. CDR3 nucleotides: TGTGCCAGCAGGCCGACAGGGGGCGAGTATGGCTACACCTTC. As protein: CASRPTGGEYGYTF.

This clonotype came up a few times. This chain joins TRBV7-3 and TRBJ2-2; D is unresolved. The CDR3 length is 15 residues. In germline, CDR1 is SGHTA, CDR2 FQGTGA. V lost 0 bases and J lost 7, with 12 bases in between. CDR3 sequence: CASSLTVEGIGELFF. The CDR3 DNA reads as TGTGCCAGCAGCTTAACGGTGGAAGGGATCGGGGAGCTGTTTTTT.

The rearrangement links TRBV12-3 or TRBV12-4 to TRBJ2-7; TRBD1 might be the D (5 bases). The CDR3 consists of 11 residues. With 6 bases removed from V and 6 bases from J, the gap between germline ends came to 9 bases. The CDR3 DNA reads TGTGCCAGCAGGCTCAGGGTCGAGCAGTACTTC. This translates into CASRLRVEQYF.

CDR3 DNA: TGTGCCAGCAGTGAAGCTGGCGTCTACGAGCAGTACTTC. This translates into CASSEAGVYEQYF. The rearrangement uses TRBV6-1 and TRBJ2-7, with D uncertain. V shed 0 bases and J shed 3 bases, with 6 bases lying between them. Germline V gene data show CDR1 as MNHNS and CDR2 as SASEGT. The length of the CDR3 is 13 residues.

The chain combines TRBV6-5 with TRBJ1-6, with D perhaps TRBD1 (6 bases). Germline V gene data show CDR1 as MNHEY and CDR2 as SVGAGI. This CDR3 comprises 15 residues. The germline V and J ends were trimmed by 1 base and 8 bases, with 12 bases remaining between them. The CDR3 nucleotides are TGTGCCAGCAGTTACTTACAGGGAGGGGATTCACCCCTCCACTTT. Its protein is CASSYLQGGDSPLHF.

The table lists this clonotype with many counts. CDR3 nucleotide sequence: TGTGCCACCAGAGAGACGGGGGCCAACTACAATGAGCAGTTCTTC. Its translation: CATRETGANYNEQFF. The V and J genes are TRBV24-1 and TRBJ2-1; D is tentatively TRBD1 or TRBD2 (6 bases each). The CDR3 spans 15 residues. Trimming took 7 bases from V and 3 from J, leaving 15 bases between them. The germline CDR1 and CDR2 sequences are KGHDR and SFDVKD.

This clonotype has a count of ten or more. V and J are TRBV3-1 and TRBJ1-1; tentatively, D is TRBD1 (6 bases). Germline CDR1 LGHDT, CDR2 YNNKEL (reference sequence). Trimming cost V 0 bases and J 9 bases, with 11 bases left between them. The CDR3 spans 13 residues. This CDR3 reads CASSQDPRGQAFF. The CDR3, as DNA: TGTGCCAGCAGCCAAGATCCCAGGGGTCAAGCTTTCTTT.

This clonotype was seen repeatedly, ten times or more. V and J are TRBV29-1 and TRBJ2-7; D remains ambiguous. Trimming removed 1 base at V and 3 bases at J, with 7 bases between. The CDR3 is made up of 12 amino acids. Germline V gene lookup returns CDR1 SQVTM and CDR2 ANQGSEA. The CDR3 loop reads CSVEAGRYEQYF. The CDR3 DNA sequence: TGCAGCGTTGAAGCAGGACGCTACGAGCAGTACTTC.

The chain recombines TRBV27 with TRBJ2-7; TRBD1 aligns across 8 bases. Unmatched junction bases numbered 3, after V lost 2 bases and J lost 6 bases. This CDR3 is 13 amino acids long. CDR1 and CDR2 from the germline V gene are MNHEY and SMNVEV (reference sequence). CDR3 bases: TGTGCCAGCAGTTTACCCGACAGGGGCGAGCAGTACTTC. Residues: CASSLPDRGEQYF.

This clonotype showed up just a few times. Here the CDR3 reads CATSDLEGAGELFF. CDR3 coding DNA: TGTGCCACCAGTGATTTGGAGGGGGCCGGGGAGCTGTTTTTT. The rearrangement links TRBV24-1 to TRBJ2-2, with D tentatively TRBD1 (6 bases). V was clipped by 0 bases and J by 6 bases, with 7 bases between them. Germline values: CDR1 KGHDR, CDR2 SFDVKD. The CDR3 runs to 14 residues.

J is TRBJ2-3 and V is TRBV24-1; 7 bases fit TRBD2. The CDR3 extends over 13 amino acids. With V trimmed by 7 bases and J by 4 bases, 4 bases remained unmatched. Germline assignment: CDR1 KGHDR and CDR2 SFDVKD. CDR3 residues: CATRAGAADTQYF. As DNA, the CDR3 is TGTGCCACCAGGGCGGGAGCGGCAGATACGCAGTATTTT.

The chain combines TRBV5-6 with TRBJ2-5; D ambiguous. Per the germline V gene, CDR1 is SGHDT and CDR2 is YYEEEE. V lost 6 bases to trimming and J lost 3 bases, with 12 bases between them. This CDR3 is built from 13 residues. CDR3: CASTNFGEETQYF. The CDR3 DNA follows: TGTGCCAGCACTAACTTCGGCGAAGAGACCCAGTACTTC.

This clonotype was counted ten times or more. This chain uses TRBV7-2 with TRBJ2-2; 9 bases fit TRBD2. CDR1 and CDR2 from the germline V gene are SGHTA and FQGNSA. The CDR3 totals 17 residues. The trim removed 5 bases at V and 7 bases at J, leaving 14 bases unmatched. The CDR3 nucleotides read TGTGCCAGCAGCCCCCGGGGGTTAGCGGGAGTAAACGGGGAGCTGTTTTTT. It specifies CASSPRGLAGVNGELFF.

This clonotype occurred a few times. V and J are TRBV7-3 and TRBJ2-7; D may match TRBD1 or TRBD2 (5 bases each). Deletions cut 0 bases from V and 2 bases from J, with 14 bases between. Germline CDR1 is SGHTA and CDR2 is FQGTGA. The CDR3 is 16 residues long. The CDR3: CASSLTPPPGPYEQYF. CDR3 DNA: TGTGCCAGCAGCTTAACGCCGCCACCGGGACCCTACGAGCAGTACTTC.

This chain connects TRBV29-1 to TRBJ2-6, with D unclear. V dropped 7 bases and J dropped 4 bases, with 8 bases sitting between them. Germline CDR1 and CDR2: SQVTM and ANQGSEA. This CDR3 has 12 amino acids. The CDR3: CSGYTGANVLTF. In nucleotides, the CDR3 is TGCAGCGGCTACACAGGGGCCAACGTCCTGACTTTC.